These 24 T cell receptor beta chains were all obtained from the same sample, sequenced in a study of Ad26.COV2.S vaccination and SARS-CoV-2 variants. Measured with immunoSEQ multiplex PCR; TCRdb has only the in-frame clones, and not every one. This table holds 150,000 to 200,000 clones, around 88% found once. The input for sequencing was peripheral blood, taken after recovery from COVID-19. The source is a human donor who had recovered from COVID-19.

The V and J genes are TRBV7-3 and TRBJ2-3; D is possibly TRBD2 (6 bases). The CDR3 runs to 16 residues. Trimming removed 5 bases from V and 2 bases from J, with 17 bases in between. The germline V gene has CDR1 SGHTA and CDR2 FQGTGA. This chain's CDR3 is CASSLLGDWNTDTQYF. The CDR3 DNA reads TGTGCCAGCAGCCTCCTTGGGGACTGGAACACAGATACGCAGTATTTT.

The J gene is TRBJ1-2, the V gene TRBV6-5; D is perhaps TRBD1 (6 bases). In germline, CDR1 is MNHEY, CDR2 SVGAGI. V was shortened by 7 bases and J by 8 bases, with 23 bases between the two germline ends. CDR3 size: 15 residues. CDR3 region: CASKLRDNQNRGYTF. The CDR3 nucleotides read TGTGCCAGCAAACTCCGGGACAACCAAAACCGGGGCTACACCTTC.

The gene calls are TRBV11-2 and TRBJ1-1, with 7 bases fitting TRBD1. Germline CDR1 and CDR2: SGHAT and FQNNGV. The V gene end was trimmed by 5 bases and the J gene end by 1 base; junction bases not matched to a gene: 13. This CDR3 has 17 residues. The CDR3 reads CASSQGVRNRGNTEAFF. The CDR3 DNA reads TGTGCCAGCAGCCAAGGAGTTAGGAACAGGGGGAACACTGAAGCTTTCTTT.

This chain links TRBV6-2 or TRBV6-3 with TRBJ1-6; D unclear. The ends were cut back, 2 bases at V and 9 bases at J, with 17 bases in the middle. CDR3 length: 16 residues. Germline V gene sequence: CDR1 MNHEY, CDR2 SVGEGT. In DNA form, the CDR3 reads TGTGCCAGCAGTTACGGTGTCCAGGCGGTGGGTTCACCCCTCCACTTT. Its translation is CASSYGVQAVGSPLHF.

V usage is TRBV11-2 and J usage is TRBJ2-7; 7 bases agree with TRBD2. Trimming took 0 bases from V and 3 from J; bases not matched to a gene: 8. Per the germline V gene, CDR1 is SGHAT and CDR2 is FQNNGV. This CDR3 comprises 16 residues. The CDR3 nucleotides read TGTGCCAGCAGCTTAGATTTAGCGGGTCGAGGCTACGAGCAGTACTTC. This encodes CASSLDLAGRGYEQYF.

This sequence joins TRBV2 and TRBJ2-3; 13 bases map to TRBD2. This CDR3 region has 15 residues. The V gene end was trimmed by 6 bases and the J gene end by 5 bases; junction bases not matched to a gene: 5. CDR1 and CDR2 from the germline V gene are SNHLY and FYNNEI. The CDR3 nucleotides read TGTGCCAGCAGGTTACTAGCGGGAGGGGTAGATACGCAGTATTTT. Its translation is CASRLLAGGVDTQYF.

The CDR3 bases are TGTGCCAGCAGCTTAGTGCAGGGGATATTTAATTCACCCCTCCACTTT. This gives the protein CASSLVQGIFNSPLHF. The genes are TRBV7-8 and TRBJ1-6, with a tentative D call TRBD1 (6 bases). This CDR3 contains 16 residues. The V and J ends lost 1 base and 6 bases respectively, with 13 bases between them. CDR1 is SGHVS and CDR2 is FQNEAQ in the germline V gene.

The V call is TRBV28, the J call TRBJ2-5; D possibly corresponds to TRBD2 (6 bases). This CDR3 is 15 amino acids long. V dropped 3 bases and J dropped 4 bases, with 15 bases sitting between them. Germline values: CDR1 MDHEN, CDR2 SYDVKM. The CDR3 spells CASSLGGLPSETQYF. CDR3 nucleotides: TGTGCCAGCAGTTTGGGGGGACTCCCCTCAGAGACCCAGTACTTC.

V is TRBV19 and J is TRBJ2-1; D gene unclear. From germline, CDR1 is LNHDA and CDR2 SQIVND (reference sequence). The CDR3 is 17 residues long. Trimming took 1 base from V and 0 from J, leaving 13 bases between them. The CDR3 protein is CASSIGARRSSYNEQFF. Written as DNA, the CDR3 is TGTGCCAGTAGTATAGGGGCCAGGCGTAGCTCCTACAATGAGCAGTTCTTC.

This chain's CDR3 is CTSSQDCKEQGSPYEQYF. CDR3 DNA: TGCACCAGCAGCCAAGACTGTAAGGAGCAGGGCTCGCCCTACGAGCAGTACTTC. The chain joins TRBV1 to TRBJ2-7; the tabulated D call, TRBD1, remains unverified against the DNA. TRBV1 is tagged as a pseudogene. The CDR3 loop spans 18 amino acids.

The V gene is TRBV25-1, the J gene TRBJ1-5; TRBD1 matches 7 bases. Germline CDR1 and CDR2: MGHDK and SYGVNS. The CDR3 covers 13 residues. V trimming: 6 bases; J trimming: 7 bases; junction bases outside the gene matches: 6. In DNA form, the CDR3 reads TGTGCCAGCAGCGCAACAGGGGTCCAGCCCCAGCATTTT. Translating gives CASSATGVQPQHF. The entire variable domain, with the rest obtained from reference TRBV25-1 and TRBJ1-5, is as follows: EADIYQTPRYLVIGTGKKITLECSQTMGHDKMYWYQQDPGMELHLIHYSYGVNSTEKGDLSSESTVSRIRTEHFPLTLESARPSHTSQYLCASSATGVQPQHFGDGTRLSIL.

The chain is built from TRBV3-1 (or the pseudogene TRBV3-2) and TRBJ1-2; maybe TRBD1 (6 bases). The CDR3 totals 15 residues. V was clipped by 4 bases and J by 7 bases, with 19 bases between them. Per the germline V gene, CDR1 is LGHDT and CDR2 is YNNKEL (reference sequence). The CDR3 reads CASSPGQFPSSGYTF. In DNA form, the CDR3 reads TGTGCCAGCAGCCCAGGACAGTTTCCGTCTTCTGGCTACACCTTC.

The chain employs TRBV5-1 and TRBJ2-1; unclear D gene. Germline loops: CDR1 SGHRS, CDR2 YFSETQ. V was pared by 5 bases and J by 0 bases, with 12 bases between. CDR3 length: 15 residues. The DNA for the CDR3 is TGCGCCAGCAGTTGGCTCGCAGGCTCCTACAATGAGCAGTTCTTC. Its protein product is CASSWLAGSYNEQFF.

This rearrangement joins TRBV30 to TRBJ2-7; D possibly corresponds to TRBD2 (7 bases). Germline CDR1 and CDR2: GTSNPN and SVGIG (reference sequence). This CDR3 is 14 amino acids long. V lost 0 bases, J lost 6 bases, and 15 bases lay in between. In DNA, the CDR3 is TGTGCCTGGAGTGTAGGGGGGGCCTCGAGCGAGCAGTACTTC. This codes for CAWSVGGASSEQYF.

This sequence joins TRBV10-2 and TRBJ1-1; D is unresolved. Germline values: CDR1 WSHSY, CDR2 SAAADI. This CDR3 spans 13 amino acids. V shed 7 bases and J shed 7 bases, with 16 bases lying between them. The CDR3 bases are TGCGCCAGCATGGTGGGAAGGGCAGTTGAAGCTTTCTTT. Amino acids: CASMVGRAVEAFF.

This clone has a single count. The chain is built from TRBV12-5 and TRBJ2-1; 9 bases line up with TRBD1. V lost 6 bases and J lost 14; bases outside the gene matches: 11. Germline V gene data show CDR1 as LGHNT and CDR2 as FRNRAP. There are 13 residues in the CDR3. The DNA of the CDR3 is TGTGCTAGTGGGGTCCCCCCGACAGGGGGAAAGTTCTTC. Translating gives CASGVPPTGGKFF.

The DNA of the CDR3 is TGTGCCAGCAGCCCGTGGACTAGCGGGAGTAGCGAGCAGTACTTC. Protein sequence: CASSPWTSGSSEQYF. The rearrangement joins TRBV5-4 to TRBJ2-7; 13 nucleotides match TRBD2. Looked up from germline, CDR1 is SGHNT and CDR2 is YYREEE (reference sequence). The CDR3 extends over 15 amino acids. V trimming: 4 bases; J trimming: 6 bases; junction bases outside the gene matches: 7.

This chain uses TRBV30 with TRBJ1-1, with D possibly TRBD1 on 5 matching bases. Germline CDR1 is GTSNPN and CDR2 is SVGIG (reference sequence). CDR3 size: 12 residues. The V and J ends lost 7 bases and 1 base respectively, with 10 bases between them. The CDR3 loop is CASGRENTEAFF. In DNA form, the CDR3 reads TGTGCCTCGGGACGGGAGAACACTGAAGCTTTCTTT. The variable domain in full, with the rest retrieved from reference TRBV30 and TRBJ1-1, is SQTIHQWPATLVQPVGSPLSLECTVEGTSNPNLYWYRQAAGRGLQLLFYSVGIGQISSEVPQNLSASRPQDRQFILSSKKLLLSDSGFYLCASGRENTEAFFGQGTRLTVV.

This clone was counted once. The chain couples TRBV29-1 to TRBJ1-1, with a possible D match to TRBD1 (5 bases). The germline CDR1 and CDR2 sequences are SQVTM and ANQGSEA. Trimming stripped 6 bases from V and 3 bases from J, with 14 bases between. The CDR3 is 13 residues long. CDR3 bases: TGCAGCGTCGCCCTACGGGGGGACACTGAAGCTTTCTTT. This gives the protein CSVALRGDTEAFF.

The CDR3, as DNA: TGTGCCAGCAGCCAAGATCGGTGGGAGGGCCTCGAGCAGTACTTC. It codes for CASSQDRWEGLEQYF. This chain joins TRBV3-1 (or the pseudogene TRBV3-2) and TRBJ2-7; TRBD2 matches 7 bases. The V gene's germline CDR1 is LGHDT and CDR2 YNNKEL (reference sequence). This CDR3 is built from 15 residues. V shed 0 bases and J 6 bases; nucleotides not matched to a gene: 8.

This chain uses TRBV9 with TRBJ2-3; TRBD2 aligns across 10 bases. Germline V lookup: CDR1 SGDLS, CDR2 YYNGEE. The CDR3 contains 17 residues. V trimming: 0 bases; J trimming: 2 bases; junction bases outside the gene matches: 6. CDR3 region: CASSVAASGGLTDTQYF. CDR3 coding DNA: TGTGCCAGCAGCGTAGCCGCTAGCGGGGGCCTCACAGATACGCAGTATTTT.

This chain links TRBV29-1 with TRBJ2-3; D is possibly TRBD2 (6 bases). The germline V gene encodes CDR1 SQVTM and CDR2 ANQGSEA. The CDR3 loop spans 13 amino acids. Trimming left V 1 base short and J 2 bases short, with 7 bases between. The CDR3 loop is CSVEGTNTDTQYF. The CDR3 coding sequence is TGCAGCGTTGAAGGGACTAACACAGATACGCAGTATTTT.

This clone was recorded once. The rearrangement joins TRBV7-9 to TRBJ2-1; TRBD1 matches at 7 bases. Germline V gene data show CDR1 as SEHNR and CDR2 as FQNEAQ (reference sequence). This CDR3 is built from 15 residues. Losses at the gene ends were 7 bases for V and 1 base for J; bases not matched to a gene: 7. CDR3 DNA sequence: TGTGCCAGCATCTCGACAGGGAAGTCCTACAATGAGCAGTTCTTC. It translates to CASISTGKSYNEQFF.

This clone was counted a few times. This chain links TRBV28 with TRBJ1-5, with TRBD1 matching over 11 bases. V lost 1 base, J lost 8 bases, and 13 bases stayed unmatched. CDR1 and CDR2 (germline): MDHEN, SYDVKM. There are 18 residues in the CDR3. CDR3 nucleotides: TGTGCCAGCAGTTTATCTGGGTGGGACAGGGGGGGATTGAAGCCCCAGCATTTT. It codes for CASSLSGWDRGGLKPQHF.